Presented here are 27 T cell receptor beta chains from one specimen sequenced in a study of T cell responses to AZD1222 COVID-19 vaccine. The repertoire was sequenced with immunoSEQ multiplex PCR; TCRdb's copy has only in-frame clones and lacks some. Among 100,000 to 130,000 clones listed, 85% to 90% were seen once. The sample was peripheral blood, taken on day 0 of AZD1222 vaccination. The receptors shown here come from an adult in good health.

This chain joins TRBV6-5 and TRBJ1-3, with TRBD1 as a possible D gene (5 bases). V was pared by 6 bases and J by 2 bases, with 14 bases between. CDR1 is MNHEY and CDR2 is SVGAGI in the germline V gene. CDR3 length: 15 residues. CDR3 sequence (DNA): TGTGCCAGCAGGGAGCTTAAAGGGGCTGGAAACACCATATATTTT. As protein: CASRELKGAGNTIYF.

This clone was seen once. The V call is TRBV4-2, the J call TRBJ1-2; maybe TRBD1 (6 bases). V shed 4 bases and J shed 8 bases, with 11 bases lying between them. The CDR3 is 12 residues long. CDR1 is LGHNA and CDR2 is YNFKEQ in the germline V gene. CDR3 coding DNA: TGTGCCAGCAGCCCCCCCGGGGGCGGCTACACCTTC. Protein sequence: CASSPPGGGYTF.

The rearrangement links TRBV5-6 to TRBJ2-2, with a possible D match to TRBD2 (6 bases). Germline V CDR1 and CDR2: SGHDT, YYEEEE. The CDR3 consists of 16 residues. The germline V and J ends were trimmed by 4 bases and 1 base, with 14 bases remaining between them. The CDR3 nucleotides read TGTGCCAGCAGCCGCGGGACGCCGCTGAACACCGGGGAGCTGTTTTTT. It translates to CASSRGTPLNTGELFF.

This clone was found once. The chain has TRBV25-1 and TRBJ1-2, with unresolved D. The CDR3 covers 13 residues. CDR1 is MGHDK, CDR2 SYGVNS, per germline. V was pared by 10 bases and J by 7 bases, with 19 bases between. CDR3 coding DNA: TGTGCCACCGTCGGGGAAAGGATGGGTGGCTACACCTTC. It translates to CATVGERMGGYTF.

The chain recombines TRBV3-1 (or the pseudogene TRBV3-2) with TRBJ1-1; 7 nucleotides agree with TRBD1. Germline V gene data show CDR1 as LGHDT and CDR2 as YNNKEL (reference sequence). V dropped 4 bases and J dropped 0; count of bases not matched to a gene: 2. The CDR3 length is 14 residues. The CDR3 protein is CASSRGQMNTEAFF. In DNA, the CDR3 is TGTGCCAGCAGCCGGGGACAGATGAACACTGAAGCTTTCTTT.

The chain uses TRBV5-4 and TRBJ2-1, with 11 positions matching TRBD1. V dropped 2 bases and J dropped 10; count of bases not matched to a gene: 8. CDR3 length: 15 residues. Germline CDR1 and CDR2: SGHNT and YYREEE (reference sequence). The CDR3 DNA is TGTGCCAGCAGCTTTGGGACAGGGGGAGTTGAAGAGCAGTTCTTC. Protein sequence: CASSFGTGGVEEQFF.

Only a few counts were recorded for this clone. The chain couples TRBV6-5 to TRBJ2-7; possibly TRBD1 for D (6 bases). The CDR3 covers 15 residues. In germline, CDR1 is MNHEY, CDR2 SVGAGI. Trimming removed 5 bases at V and 2 bases at J, with 16 bases between. CDR3 in amino acids: CASSRRQVTPYEQYF. The CDR3 nucleotides are TGTGCCAGCAGTAGACGACAGGTTACCCCCTACGAGCAGTACTTC.

This clone was counted a few times. The chain employs TRBV19 and TRBJ2-2, with 8 positions matching TRBD1. Per the germline V gene, CDR1 is LNHDA and CDR2 is SQIVND (reference sequence). The length of the CDR3 is 15 residues. Losses at the gene ends were 7 bases for V and 0 bases for J; bases not matched to a gene: 4. CDR3 sequence reads: CASIRGRANTGELFF. In DNA, the CDR3 is TGTGCCAGTATCAGGGGGCGAGCGAACACCGGGGAGCTGTTTTTT.

This clone showed up just once. This chain uses TRBV18 with TRBJ1-4; 10 nucleotides match TRBD1. V shed 4 bases and J 0 bases; nucleotides not matched to a gene: 5. The germline gives CDR1 KGHSH, CDR2 LQKENI. There are 17 residues in the CDR3. The CDR3 DNA reads TGTGCCAGCTCACAGACAGGGGGCGGAACAACTAATGAAAAACTGTTTTTT. Translated: CASSQTGGGTTNEKLFF. The entire variable domain, with the rest obtained from reference TRBV18 and TRBJ1-4, is as follows: NAGVMQNPRHLVRRRGQEARLRCSPMKGHSHVYWYRQLPEEGLKFMVYLQKENIIDESGMPKERFSAEFPKEGPSILRIQQVVRGDSAAYFCASSQTGGGTTNEKLFFGSGTQLSVL.

The chain couples TRBV7-2 to TRBJ1-4; 9 bases map to TRBD1. Germline CDR1 reads SGHTA; CDR2 reads FQGNSA. The V segment lost 6 bases and the J segment 3 bases; nucleotides outside the gene matches: 11. The CDR3 is 17 residues long. The CDR3 here is CASRARTGGGANEKLFF. DNA for the CDR3: TGTGCCAGCAGGGCTAGAACAGGGGGCGGGGCTAATGAAAAACTGTTTTTT.

The chain uses TRBV11-2 and TRBJ2-3; perhaps D is TRBD1 or TRBD2 (6 bases each). V lost 4 bases, J lost 1 base, and 18 bases lay in between. Germline CDR1 SGHAT, CDR2 FQNNGV. The CDR3 extends over 17 amino acids. CDR3 in DNA: TGTGCCAGCAGCTCGCGTATTGGGGGGCCGGGCACAGATACGCAGTATTTT. It specifies CASSSRIGGPGTDTQYF.

The chain combines TRBV7-2 with TRBJ2-1; the match to TRBD2 covers 9 bases. Germline trimming cut 2 bases from V and 7 bases from J; bases unmatched to any gene: 9. CDR1 is SGHTA and CDR2 is FQGNSA in the germline V gene. This CDR3 has 16 residues. The CDR3 spells CASSLLWRGGSNEQFF. For the CDR3, the DNA is TGTGCCAGCAGCTTACTTTGGCGGGGGGGCAGTAATGAGCAGTTCTTC.

The chain uses TRBV3-1 (or the pseudogene TRBV3-2) and TRBJ2-5; 11 nucleotides line up with TRBD2. The CDR3 loop spans 15 amino acids. CDR1 LGHDT and CDR2 YNNKEL come from the germline V gene (reference sequence). V gave up 2 bases and J gave up 2 bases; unmatched junction bases: 1. CDR3: CASSQLAGGQETQYF. CDR3 bases: TGTGCCAGCAGCCAACTAGCGGGGGGACAAGAGACCCAGTACTTC.

The rearrangement links TRBV28 to TRBJ1-4; D is possibly TRBD1 (5 bases). The length of the CDR3 is 17 residues. Trimming took off 2 bases at V and 4 bases at J, with 17 bases between the two ends. Germline V gives CDR1 MDHEN, CDR2 SYDVKM. The CDR3 spells CASSLIRGAAVNEKLFF. The CDR3 DNA reads as TGTGCCAGCAGTTTAATACGTGGGGCAGCGGTTAATGAAAAACTGTTTTTT.

The V call is TRBV5-4, the J call TRBJ2-7; D not resolved. The CDR3 has 13 residues. From germline, CDR1 is SGHNT and CDR2 YYREEE (reference sequence). Trimming stripped 4 bases from V and 5 bases from J, with 13 bases between. This CDR3 reads CASSPLGVDEQYF. The CDR3 region has the DNA TGTGCCAGCAGCCCCCTCGGAGTGGACGAGCAGTACTTC.

The CDR3 sequence: CASSLDLSGIYEQYF. Written as DNA, the CDR3 is TGTGCCAGCAGCTTAGATCTCTCCGGGATCTACGAGCAGTACTTC. The chain links TRBV11-2 to TRBJ2-7; tentatively, D is TRBD2 (5 bases). CDR3 size: 15 residues. Germline loops: CDR1 SGHAT, CDR2 FQNNGV. V was shortened by 0 bases and J by 3 bases, with 12 bases between the two germline ends.

This sequence joins TRBV12-3 or TRBV12-4 and TRBJ1-1; no clear D gene. The CDR3 has 13 residues. V was shortened by 8 bases and J by 0 bases, with 10 bases between the two germline ends. CDR3 sequence: CASERLMNTEAFF. In DNA, the CDR3 is TGTGCCAGCGAAAGACTCATGAACACTGAAGCTTTCTTT.

The V gene is TRBV5-1, the J gene TRBJ1-6; no definite D call. CDR1 is SGHRS and CDR2 is YFSETQ in the germline V gene. The CDR3 is 16 residues long. V lost 2 bases, J lost 5 bases, and 14 bases lay in between. CDR3 amino acids: CASSLSSRTDNSPLHF. The DNA for the CDR3 is TGCGCCAGCAGCTTAAGCTCGCGGACCGATAATTCACCCCTCCACTTT. Drawing the rest from reference TRBV5-1 and TRBJ1-6, the complete variable domain is KAGVTQTPRYLIKTRGQQVTLSCSPISGHRSVSWYQQTPGQGLQFLFEYFSETQRNKGNFPGRFSGRQFSNSRSEMNVSTLELGDSALYLCASSLSSRTDNSPLHFGNGTRLTVT.

The chain couples TRBV29-1 to TRBJ2-2; the match to TRBD1 covers 10 bases. The CDR3 runs to 15 residues. The ends lost 1 base at V and 6 bases at J; junction bases unmatched: 5. The germline V gene encodes CDR1 SQVTM and CDR2 ANQGSEA. For the CDR3, the DNA is TGCAGCGTTGAAGGACAGGGGGCGCAATCCGGGGAGCTGTTTTTT. It yields the protein CSVEGQGAQSGELFF.

The chain employs TRBV28 and TRBJ2-7; D perhaps matches TRBD2 (5 bases). The CDR3 is made up of 13 amino acids. Germline CDR1 and CDR2: MDHEN and SYDVKM. V dropped 4 bases and J dropped 4 bases, with 11 bases sitting between them. The CDR3 nucleotides are TGTGCCAGCAGTTCCGACTCGGGGTACGAGCAGTACTTC. This gives the protein CASSSDSGYEQYF. The full variable domain, rest sourced from reference TRBV28 and TRBJ2-7, is DVKVTQSSRYLVKRTGEKVFLECVQDMDHENMFWYRQDPGLGLRLIYFSYDVKMKEKGDIPEGYSVSREKKERFSLILESASTNQTSMYLCASSSDSGYEQYFGPGTRLTVT.

The chain links TRBV6-4 to TRBJ1-1, with D maybe TRBD1 (5 bases). V dropped 7 bases and J dropped 5 bases, with 17 bases sitting between them. CDR1 is MRHNA, CDR2 SNTAGT, per germline. This CDR3 contains 14 residues. In DNA, the CDR3 is TGTGCCAGCACCCCCACTCAGGGAGGAACTGAAGCTTTCTTT. Encoded protein: CASTPTQGGTEAFF.

The genes are TRBV6-5 and TRBJ2-7; no firm D call. V was shortened by 6 bases and J by 2 bases, with 11 bases between the two germline ends. Germline-derived CDR1 and CDR2 are MNHEY and SVGAGI. The CDR3 sequence is 13 residues long. CDR3: CASSSDTTYEQYF. CDR3 nucleotide sequence: TGTGCCAGCAGCTCAGACACCACCTACGAGCAGTACTTC.

The rearrangement links TRBV10-1 to TRBJ2-2; 7 bases agree with TRBD1. Trimming removed 3 bases from V and 6 bases from J; junction bases left unmatched: 10. This CDR3 spans 16 amino acids. Germline lookup yields CDR1 WNHNN and CDR2 SYGVQD (reference sequence). CDR3 bases: TGCGCCAGCAGTGAATTGGACAGGATTGAGGCCGGGGAGCTGTTTTTT. Residues: CASSELDRIEAGELFF.

This rearrangement joins TRBV2 to TRBJ1-2; 7 bases agree with TRBD1. The V gene's germline CDR1 is SNHLY and CDR2 FYNNEI. Trimming removed 9 bases from V and 1 base from J; junction bases left unmatched: 8. CDR3 size: 14 residues. CDR3 residues: CASARDRDNYGYTF. The CDR3 bases are TGTGCCAGTGCGAGGGACAGAGATAACTATGGCTACACCTTC.

The chain combines TRBV5-4 with TRBJ1-4; D ambiguous. This CDR3 contains 14 residues. From germline, CDR1 is SGHNT and CDR2 YYREEE (reference sequence). Trimming took 4 bases from V and 7 from J, leaving 14 bases between them. The CDR3 DNA reads TGTGCCAGCAGCCTCTGGGGAGGGATTGAAAAACTGTTTTTT. This sequence encodes CASSLWGGIEKLFF. Full variable domain (rest looked up from reference TRBV5-4 and TRBJ1-4): ETGVTQSPTHLIKTRGQQVTLRCSSQSGHNTVSWYQQALGQGPQFIFQYYREEENGRGNFPPRFSGLQFPNYSSELNVNALELDDSALYLCASSLWGGIEKLFFGSGTQLSVL.

J is TRBJ1-6 and V is TRBV19; perhaps TRBD1 as D (5 bases). The CDR3 has 16 residues. Germline V gene data show CDR1 as LNHDA and CDR2 as SQIVND (reference sequence). V dropped 7 bases and J dropped 7 bases, with 20 bases sitting between them. CDR3 loop: CASTRATGQGNSPLHF. The CDR3, as DNA: TGTGCCAGTACCCGTGCGACCGGACAAGGAAATTCACCCCTCCACTTT. Looking up the rest from reference TRBV19 and TRBJ1-6 gives the full variable domain: DGGITQSPKYLFRKEGQNVTLSCEQNLNHDAMYWYRQDPGQGLRLIYYSQIVNDFQKGDIAEGYSVSREKKESFPLTVTSAQKNPTAFYLCASTRATGQGNSPLHFGNGTRLTVT.

This clone was seen just once. The chain is built from TRBV11-3 and TRBJ2-3; D uncertain. The ends were cut back, 3 bases at V and 7 bases at J, with 11 bases in the middle. Germline CDR1 reads SGHNT; CDR2 reads YENEEA. The CDR3 extends over 13 amino acids. The CDR3 reads CASSLAGSNTQYF. For the CDR3, the DNA is TGTGCCAGCAGCTTGGCAGGCTCGAATACGCAGTATTTT.